Listed here are 18 T cell receptor beta chains from one sample, sequenced in a study of T cell repertoires in cytomegalovirus infection. TCRdb independently ran MiXCR on the reads; one entry per CDR3 protein. Among around 530,000 distinct CDR3 sequences listed, 16% were seen once. Sequencing was done on a sample of CD8+ T cells from PBMCs. These receptors came from a human donor in good health (CMV status not recorded). Some clones in this sample may be carry-over from other donors' samples.

This clonotype was observed at least ten times. The rearrangement links TRBV7-3 to TRBJ1-1; D gene unclear. This CDR3 region has 13 residues. Germline V lookup: CDR1 SGHTA, CDR2 FQGTGA. V was trimmed by 4 bases and J by 0 bases, leaving 6 bases between them. The CDR3 coding sequence is TGTGCCAGCAGCTGGACGTTGAACACTGAAGCTTTCTTT. This translates into CASSWTLNTEAFF.

This clonotype was seen more than once but under ten times. V and J are TRBV7-6 and TRBJ1-2; D uncertain. V was shortened by 1 base and J by 4 bases, with 7 bases between the two germline ends. Germline V gives CDR1 SGHVS, CDR2 FNYEAQ. This CDR3 spans 13 amino acids. The CDR3 sequence is CASSLGPRYGYTF. CDR3 DNA sequence: TGTGCCAGCAGCTTAGGGCCTCGCTATGGCTACACCTTC.

Ten or more counts support this clonotype. The rearrangement uses TRBV7-2 and TRBJ2-2; perhaps D is TRBD1 or TRBD2 (5 bases each). Trimming left V 4 bases short and J 6 bases short, with 18 bases between. Germline-derived CDR1 and CDR2 are SGHTA and FQGNSA. The CDR3 is 16 amino acids. CDR3 coding DNA: TGTGCCAGCAGCTCCTCTGAGGGGCCAGGTGCCGGGGAGCTGTTTTTT. Translating it yields CASSSSEGPGAGELFF.

The rearrangement links TRBV5-1 to TRBJ2-7; a weak D match, TRBD1 (6 bases). V was cut by 2 bases and J by 4 bases, with 13 bases left in between. Germline-derived CDR1 and CDR2 are SGHRS and YFSETQ. This CDR3 comprises 14 residues. The CDR3 nucleotides are TGCGCCAGCAGCTTTGAGGGGGAGAGGTACGAGCAGTACTTC. Amino acids: CASSFEGERYEQYF.

The V gene is TRBV7-3, the J gene TRBJ2-1; D tentatively fits TRBD1 or TRBD2 (5 bases each). V was shortened by 1 base and J by 4 bases, with 11 bases between the two germline ends. CDR3 length: 15 residues. Looked up from germline, CDR1 is SGHTA and CDR2 is FQGTGA. The CDR3 spells CASSLKMGVYNEQFF. In nucleotides, the CDR3 is TGTGCCAGCAGCTTAAAAATGGGGGTTTACAATGAGCAGTTCTTC.

This clonotype was recorded at least ten times. The CDR3 sequence: CASTKSGRAGETQYF. CDR3 in DNA: TGTGCCAGCACCAAAAGCGGGAGGGCGGGAGAGACCCAGTACTTC. The chain recombines TRBV27 with TRBJ2-5; 10 bases map to TRBD2. Germline V gene lookup returns CDR1 MNHEY and CDR2 SMNVEV (reference sequence). V shed 7 bases and J 4 bases; nucleotides not matched to a gene: 9. This CDR3 spans 15 amino acids.

There are many counts of this clonotype. V usage is TRBV7-9 and J usage is TRBJ2-3; TRBD2 matches at 9 bases. The CDR3 runs to 15 residues. CDR1 and CDR2 (germline): SEHNR, FQNEAQ (reference sequence). The trim removed 2 bases at V and 3 bases at J, leaving 3 bases unmatched. DNA of the CDR3: TGTGCCAGCAGCTTATCTAGCGGGGCAACAGATACGCAGTATTTT. Translating gives CASSLSSGATDTQYF. The complete variable domain, with remaining parts taken from reference TRBV7-9 and TRBJ2-3, reads DTGVSQNPRHKITKRGQNVTFRCDPISEHNRLYWYRQTLGQGPEFLTYFQNEAQLEKSRLLSDRFSAERPKGSFSTLEIQRTEQGDSAMYLCASSLSSGATDTQYFGPGTRLTVL.

The chain recombines TRBV7-8 with TRBJ2-7; 7 bases map to TRBD2. This CDR3 contains 16 residues. CDR1 and CDR2 (germline): SGHVS, FQNEAQ. V lost 4 bases and J lost 0; bases outside the gene matches: 9. CDR3 protein: CASSSPSGTFSYEQYF. Written as DNA, the CDR3 is TGTGCCAGCAGCTCACCGAGCGGGACTTTCTCCTACGAGCAGTACTTC.

In its sample, this clonotype was seen many times. The genes are TRBV7-3 and TRBJ2-3; D unresolved. Germline-derived CDR1 and CDR2 are SGHTA and FQGTGA. This CDR3 contains 12 residues. The V gene lost 3 bases and the J gene lost 9 bases, with 10 bases spanning the gap. The CDR3, as DNA: TGTGCCAGCAGCTTTGATAAGGCAACGCAGTATTTT. As protein: CASSFDKATQYF.

Comments on this clonotype: A much larger clone is a single base away; this may be a read error. This chain links TRBV7-6 with TRBJ2-3; perhaps TRBD2 as D (6 bases). Germline loops: CDR1 SGHVS, CDR2 FNYEAQ. V was clipped by 0 bases and J by 2 bases, with 15 bases between them. This CDR3 has 17 residues. CDR3: CASSLALAGGDTDTQYF. CDR3 in DNA: TGTGCCAGCAGCTTAGCTTTGGCTGGCGGGGACACAGATACGCAGTATTTT.

This clonotype came up many times. This chain links TRBV6-5 with TRBJ2-7, with 8 nucleotides matching TRBD1. Germline V CDR1 and CDR2: MNHEY, SVGAGI. V lost 6 bases to trimming and J lost 3 bases; unmatched junction nucleotides: 10. The CDR3 sequence is 15 residues long. The CDR3 nucleotides are TGTGCCAGCAGCCCGGCCGGGACAGGATTCTACGAGCAGTACTTC. Its translation is CASSPAGTGFYEQYF.

This clonotype was recorded many times. This chain links TRBV12-3 or TRBV12-4 with TRBJ2-3; D is undetermined. The CDR3 runs to 11 residues. V was cut by 4 bases and J by 7 bases, with 6 bases left in between. The CDR3 DNA reads TGTGCCAGCAGTTGGTCGAATACGCAGTATTTT. This gives the protein CASSWSNTQYF.

This clonotype was seen ten or more times. V is TRBV4-2 and J is TRBJ2-7; D is uncertain. Germline V gives CDR1 LGHNA, CDR2 YNFKEQ. This CDR3 is 14 amino acids long. Between the trimmed V and J ends, which lost 4 bases and 3 bases, there was a span of 13 bases. CDR3 bases: TGTGCCAGCAGCCCCTCTTCTGGGTTCTACGAGCAGTACTTC. Its translation is CASSPSSGFYEQYF.

This clonotype was seen ten or more times. This chain uses TRBV12-5 with TRBJ1-4; D might be TRBD1 (5 bases). Germline CDR1 and CDR2: LGHNT and FRNRAP. This CDR3 spans 17 amino acids. V was shortened by 1 base and J by 5 bases, with 17 bases between the two germline ends. The CDR3 DNA follows: TGTGCTAGTGGTTTGGGAGGGGCGGGTCGCTGGAATGAAAAACTGTTTTTT. It translates to CASGLGGAGRWNEKLFF.

This clonotype has a handful of counts. The CDR3 reads CASSQGDSNSNQPQHF. The DNA of the CDR3 is TGTGCCAGCAGCCAAGGGGACAGTAATAGCAATCAGCCCCAGCATTTT. The chain links TRBV4-2 to TRBJ1-5; 7 bases fit TRBD1. This CDR3 region has 16 residues. V shed 1 base and J 0 bases; nucleotides not matched to a gene: 3. The germline V gene has CDR1 LGHNA and CDR2 YNFKEQ.

This clonotype was detected a few times. This chain connects TRBV2 to TRBJ2-1, with 9 positions matching TRBD2. The CDR3 consists of 17 residues. With V trimmed by 8 bases and J by 6 bases, 17 bases remained unmatched. The germline CDR1 and CDR2 sequences are SNHLY and FYNNEI. CDR3 nucleotides: TGTGCCAGCTTAGGTAGACCGATTGCGGGGGGGCCCAATGAGCAGTTCTTC. Translating gives CASLGRPIAGGPNEQFF.

This clonotype was observed at least ten times. The CDR3 sequence is CAAALGGGYNEQFF. The CDR3 DNA reads TGTGCCGCCGCGCTAGGAGGGGGATACAATGAGCAGTTCTTC. The chain joins TRBV10-3 to TRBJ2-1; perhaps D is TRBD1 or TRBD2 (6 bases each). The CDR3 contains 14 residues. Looked up from germline, CDR1 is ENHRY and CDR2 is SYGVKD. Trimming cost V 11 bases and J 4 bases, with 18 bases left between them.

This clonotype was seen a handful of times. The chain couples TRBV6-1 to TRBJ1-1; 10 bases map to TRBD1. CDR3 length: 15 residues. The germline V gene has CDR1 MNHNS and CDR2 SASEGT. J gave up 0 bases and V 8 bases, and 6 bases lay outside the gene matches. CDR3 nucleotide sequence: TGTGCCAGCGGAGCAGGACAGGGGGTGAACACTGAAGCTTTCTTT. Translated: CASGAGQGVNTEAFF.